This record concerns one T cell receptor beta chain sequence. This clone was seen a few times. Its binding antigen is unknown. No much larger clone is present one base from it, and per-base qualities are unavailable. Using the deep immunoSEQ assay, multiplex PCR amplified TCR CDR3 regions from genomic DNA. Extracted genomic DNA from each cell subset was distributed evenly across all wells of several immunoSEQ 96-well plates, and each plate was treated as a replicate. For unsorted PBMC, each replicate PCR was loaded with about 280 ng genomic DNA, equivalent to 25,000 to 35,000 T cell genomes. Unsorted PBMC genomic DNA was sequenced across ten immunoSEQ deep assay plates. Purified libraries were measured with a Qubit 3.0 fluorometer, size-checked on a Bioanalyzer 2100, and measured again with the KAPA Library Quantification kit. A separate single-read 150-cycle Illumina NextSeq 550 flow cell was used to sequence each immunoSEQ 96-well plate. The paper's data handling went like this. Because the immunoSEQ output included only junctional sequences and no quality scores, the filtering could not be the same as the filtering used for full-length reads. To assign V/J genes and CDR3, sequences were annotated using PyIR, a Python wrapper for IgBLAST v1.9, with IMGT germline references. Any read was removed if the V/J assignment was weak (E-value above 1e-6), the CDR3 was missing, or the read contained stop codons, out-of-frame junctions, or ambiguous translated residues. V3J clonotypes were defined by identical inferred V gene, J gene, and CDR3 amino acid sequence. The percentage overlap between two repertoires was calculated by dividing the number of shared unique clonotypes by the size of the smaller repertoire. Three approaches were used to assess repertoire richness: RTK rarefaction, the Chao1 estimator, and Recon v2.1 estimates of unobserved clonotypes. What TCRdb holds here is the immuneACCESS table cut down to in-frame rearrangements. Part of the clones is not present; checked against another copy, under half of the missing clones reflect an unresolved V gene, and the others are unexplained. V and J calls plus clone size are reproduced from that table; the DNA served to infer D and trimming. For this sample the table gives 490,000 or so clones, of which around three quarters were detected only once. The top ten constitute approximately 12% of the sample.

Donors were healthy HIV-negative adults with no recently reported acute infections or vaccinations. Every donor was a Caucasian adult living in Nashville, Tennessee, USA. For unsorted samples, 100 million or so PBMCs were counted, and genomic DNA was extracted using the QIAamp DNA Blood Mini kit. Blood was obtained by leukapheresis, after which PBMCs were separated by Ficoll-Histopaque density gradient centrifugation and cryopreserved in liquid nitrogen vapor phase. The sample originates from a study of shared clonotypes between healthy human individuals (dated by TCRdb to 2020 to 2022). Background for the entire study: The cohort included three men and a couple of women between 18 and 49 years of age. To estimate repertoire size and how much clonotypes are shared between individuals, the study performed deep sequencing of blood TCR repertoires from a few healthy adults. To increase sequencing depth and limit assay-specific biases, different laboratories used diverse techniques to prepare libraries and sequence TCR repertoires. Per donor, leukapheresis produced somewhere between about 0.8 and 9 billion PBMCs. Study-wide findings and limitations: Based on pairwise subsampling, the degree of clonotype sharing among donors was expected to be affected by sequencing depth. The genetic and exposure-history diversity represented was limited by the small number of donors. Only blood was sampled, and tissue TCR repertoires likely differ from those in blood.

The V end gives up 3 bases and the J end 5 bases, leaving 3 bases in the junction not matched to a gene. As encoded in the germline V gene, CDR1 is MGHDK while CDR2 is SYGVNS. Spanning cysteine to phenylalanine, the CDR3 consists of 13 amino acids. The CDR3 DNA has 39 bases and is translated from base 1. Recombination connected TRBV25-1 to TRBJ2-7, and TRBD1 matches 8 of the central bases. The receptor comes from a woman in her thirties or forties in good health. Some clones in this sample may be carry-over from other donors' samples. The sample was PBMCs. The CDR3 has the sequence CASSDRGRDEQYF. The DNA is TGTGCCAGCAGTGACAGGGGGCGAGACGAGCAGTACTTC.